Listed below are T cell receptor beta chains from one sample, sequenced in a study of blood T cell repertoires in COVID-19. TCRdb's table, derived via immunoSEQ multiplex PCR, lists solely in-frame clones and lacks some. The sample includes around 210,000 clones, over 75% of them seen just once. Sequenced material: peripheral blood. The source of these receptors is a man in his fifties or sixties with COVID-19, enrolled during active disease. The CDR3 runs from the conserved cysteine through the conserved F or W. Fields, in order: clone size, J gene, D gene, V gene, CDR3 DNA, CDR3 protein. The D gene is left open where the match is weak. Size is omitted from some rows. Given values are once, few, many or a class for expanded clones.

.,TRBJ2-7,TRBD2,TRBV11-2,TGTGCCAGCAGCAATAGCGGGGGGGCCCACTACGAGCAGTACTTC,CASSNSGGAHYEQYF
.,TRBJ2-2,TRBD1,TRBV11-1,TGTGCCAGCAGCTCCAGGGGGAGCACCGGGGAGCTGTTTTTT,CASSSRGSTGELFF
.,TRBJ2-4,TRBD1,TRBV4-1,TGCGCCAGCAGCCAGAGACAGGGTGTCGCGGACATTCAGTACTTC,CASSQRQGVADIQYF
once,TRBJ1-5,.,TRBV24-1,TGTGCCGCCTCGGAGTACCTAAATCAGCCCCAGCATTTT,CAASEYLNQPQHF
.,TRBJ2-4,TRBD1,TRBV4-3,TGCGCCAGCAGCCAAGACCTCGGACAGGGGAACATTCAGTACTTC,CASSQDLGQGNIQYF
.,TRBJ2-1,.,TRBV7-6,TGTGCCAGCAGCCAAGAGGGTGAGCAGTTCTTC,CASSQEGEQFF
.,TRBJ1-2,TRBD1,TRBV12-3/TRBV12-4,TGTGCCAGCGCCCCGGGACAGAACTATGGCTACACCTTC,CASAPGQNYGYTF
.,TRBJ2-5,TRBD2,TRBV3-1/TRBV3-2,TGTGCCAGCAGCCGTAGGGAGGGAATGCGTGAGACCCAGTACTTC,CASSRREGMRETQYF
.,TRBJ1-1,.,TRBV24-1,TGTGCCACCAGTGGCAGACAGGCCTGGAACACTGAAGCTTTCTTT,CATSGRQAWNTEAFF
.,TRBJ1-1,.,TRBV25-1,TGTGCCAGCAGTGAAATTACTAGGGCTTTCTTT,CASSEITRAFF
.,TRBJ2-2,TRBD1,TRBV7-7,TGTGCTAGCAGCTTCGGGCAGGGGGCAGCCGGGGAGCTGTTTTTT,CASSFGQGAAGELFF
.,TRBJ2-7,.,TRBV5-1,TGCGCCAGCAGCCCCAACTACTACGAGCAGTACTTC,CASSPNYYEQYF
.,TRBJ2-7,.,TRBV6-6,TGTGCCAGCAGTTACCTTAACTACGAGCAGTACTTC,CASSYLNYEQYF
.,TRBJ2-3,.,TRBV7-9,TGTGCCAGCACCACTCCAGTAGCTGATACGCAGTATTTT,CASTTPVADTQYF
medium-sized,TRBJ1-2,.,TRBV12-3/TRBV12-4,TGTGCCAGCAGTTTAGTACTCTCTCATGGCTACACCTTC,CASSLVLSHGYTF
.,TRBJ2-1,TRBD2,TRBV7-6,TGTGCCAGCAGCCCTAATGATAGCGGGGGTCATGAGCAGTTCTTC,CASSPNDSGGHEQFF
.,TRBJ1-1,TRBD1,TRBV5-4,TGTGCCAGCAGCCGCACGGGACAGGGGAACACTGAAGCTTTCTTT,CASSRTGQGNTEAFF
.,TRBJ1-5,.,TRBV5-1,TGCGCCAGCAGCCCCCGGGACTTTAGCAATCAGCCCCAGCATTTT,CASSPRDFSNQPQHF
.,TRBJ2-7,TRBD2,TRBV4-1,TGCGCCAGCAGCCAAGCGGGGACTAGCAACCTCTACGAGCAGTACTTC,CASSQAGTSNLYEQYF
once,TRBJ2-3,TRBD2,TRBV10-3,TGTGCCATCAGTGACGTCGGGGGGGGAAGCACAGATACGCAGTATTTT,CAISDVGGGSTDTQYF
.,TRBJ1-6,TRBD1,TRBV9,TGTGCCAGCAGCGTAGGGGGACAGGGGTTGCGATCACCCCTCCACTTT,CASSVGGQGLRSPLHF
.,TRBJ2-3,TRBD2,TRBV7-8,TGTGCCAGCAGCTACGGCGCGGGGGGGGCAGATACGCAGTATTTT,CASSYGAGGADTQYF
.,TRBJ1-5,TRBD1,TRBV4-3,TGCGCCAGCAGCCAAGGACAGGGGTACCAGCCCCAGCATTTT,CASSQGQGYQPQHF
.,TRBJ1-2,TRBD1,TRBV2,TGTGCCAGCAGTTGGGGGGCAGGGGGCAATACCTTC,CASSWGAGGNTF
.,TRBJ2-2,TRBD2,TRBV27,TGTGCCAGCAGTCTCCCTCGGTTGAGCGGGGGGCAGAACACCGGGGAGCTGTTTTTT,CASSLPRLSGGQNTGELFF
.,TRBJ1-5,.,TRBV7-9,TGTGCCAGCAGCTTAGCGCCGGGGATTGGCAATCAGCCCCAGCATTTT,CASSLAPGIGNQPQHF
.,TRBJ2-1,TRBD2,TRBV7-2,TGTGCCAGCACCCCGGGACTAGCATGGGATGAGCAGTTCTTC,CASTPGLAWDEQFF
.,TRBJ2-7,TRBD1,TRBV9,TGTGCCAGCAGCCCCTCGGGACAGGGGGTCTCCTACGAGCAGTACTTC,CASSPSGQGVSYEQYF
.,TRBJ2-5,TRBD1,TRBV5-6,TGTGCCAGCAGCCCTACAGGGGACGAGACCCAGTACTTC,CASSPTGDETQYF